This T cell receptor (beta chain) was found in a study of blood T cells in healthy people across ages. The CDR3 length is 15 residues. Trimming took 3 bases from V and 8 from J, leaving 17 bases between them. Per germline, CDR1 SGHTA and CDR2 FQGNSA. In this sample, this clonotype turned up a few times. Its antigen remains unknown. It was with a sample-barcoded 5' primer and a J-beta primer mix that a second PCR of about 7 to 12 cycles was run. TCRdb itself ran the 5' RACE reads through MiXCR, one entry per CDR3 protein. The sample has roughly 1.5 million distinct CDR3 sequences, 35% to 45% seen once. Findings and caveats of the study: Relative to aged donors, long-lived donors carried more naive CD4+ cells and displayed higher diversity. There was a strong correlation between TCR beta diversity and naive T cell percentage.

The individuals who served as donors were healthy Caucasians living in Russia, aged roughly 6 to 90. The sequenced sample was blood. This TCR came from a young woman in good health. The rearrangement uses TRBV7-2 and TRBJ2-1; TRBD2 might be the D (6 bases). The CDR3 loop reads CASSLGTSPLYEQFF. The CDR3, as DNA: TGTGCCAGCAGCTTGGGCACTAGCCCTCTTTATGAGCAGTTCTTC. Full variable domain (outside the CDR3, taken from reference TRBV7-2 and TRBJ2-1): GAGVSQSPSNKVTEKGKDVELRCDPISGHTALYWYRQSLGQGLEFLIYFQGNSAPDKSGLPSDRFSAERTGGSVSTLTIQRTQQEDSAVYLCASSLGTSPLYEQFFGPGTRLTVL.